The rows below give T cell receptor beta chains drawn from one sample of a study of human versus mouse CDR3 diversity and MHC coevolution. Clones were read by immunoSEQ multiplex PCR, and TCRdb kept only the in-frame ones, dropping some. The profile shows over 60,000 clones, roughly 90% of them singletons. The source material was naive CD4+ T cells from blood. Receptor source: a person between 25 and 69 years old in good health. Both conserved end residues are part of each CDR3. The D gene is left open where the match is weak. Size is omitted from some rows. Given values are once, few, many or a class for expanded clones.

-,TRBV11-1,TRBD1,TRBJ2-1,TGTGCCAGCAGCTTACTGGGACAGGGCTACAATGAGCAGTTCTTC,CASSLLGQGYNEQFF
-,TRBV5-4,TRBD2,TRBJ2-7,TGTGCCAGCAGCCCCCGGACTAGCGGGGACCTCGAGCAGTACTTC,CASSPRTSGDLEQYF
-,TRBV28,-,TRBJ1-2,TGTGCCAGCAGTTTCCAACAGGGATATGGCTACACCTTC,CASSFQQGYGYTF
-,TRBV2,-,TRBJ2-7,TGTGCCAGCAGGGTCGGCTCCTACGAGCAGTACTTC,CASRVGSYEQYF
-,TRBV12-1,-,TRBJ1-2,TGTGCCAGCAGCTCAAACCCTGGGACTTCAGCTAACTATGGCTACACCTTC,CASSSNPGTSANYGYTF
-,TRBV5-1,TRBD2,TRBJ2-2,TGCGCCAGCAGACCCGGTTACGCGGGGGCCGGGGAGCTGTTTTTT,CASRPGYAGAGELFF
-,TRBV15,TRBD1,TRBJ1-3,TGTGCCACCAGCAGAGACAAAGGGACAGGGCTTCGAAACACCATATATTTT,CATSRDKGTGLRNTIYF
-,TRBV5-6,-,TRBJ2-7,TGTGCCAGCAGTGATGGGCTCCTGAGCTCCTACGAGCAGTACTTC,CASSDGLLSSYEQYF
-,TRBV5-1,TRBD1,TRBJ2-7,TGCGCCAGCAGCCCCGCCTCGGACAGGGGCTCCGAGCAGTACTTC,CASSPASDRGSEQYF
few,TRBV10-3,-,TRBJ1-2,TGTGCCATCAGTGAGTCGACTCAGGGCTCGGGCGGCTACACCTTC,CAISESTQGSGGYTF
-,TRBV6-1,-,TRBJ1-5,TGTGCCAGCAGTCGCAGGGGCGACAATCAGCCCCAGCATTTT,CASSRRGDNQPQHF
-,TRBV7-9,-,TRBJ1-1,TGTGCCAGCAGCTCACCACGGACTGAAGCTTTCTTT,CASSSPRTEAFF
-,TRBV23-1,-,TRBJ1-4,TGCGCCAGCAGTCAATCCTTGACAGATTCAACTAATGAAAAACTGTTTTTT,CASSQSLTDSTNEKLFF
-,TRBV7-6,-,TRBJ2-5,TGTGCCAGCAGCGGCATCGACTTGGGACTGCAAGAGACCCAGTACTTC,CASSGIDLGLQETQYF
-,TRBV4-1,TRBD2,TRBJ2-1,TGCGCCAGCAGCCAAAGAGGACTAGTAAACAATGAGCAGTTCTTC,CASSQRGLVNNEQFF
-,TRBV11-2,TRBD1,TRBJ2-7,TGTGCCAGCAGCTTTCCAACGGGACAGGGATCCTACGAGCAGTACTTC,CASSFPTGQGSYEQYF
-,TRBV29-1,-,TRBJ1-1,TGCAGCGTGGGCTCACCTTACTTGAACACTGAAGCTTTCTTT,CSVGSPYLNTEAFF